This T cell receptor beta chain comes out of a study of blood T cell repertoires in COVID-19. Across the whole study: COVID-19 samples, acute and convalescent, were from the United States, Italy and Spain. Nucleic acid was either cDNA or gDNA, and it came from T cells, B-cell-depleted T cells, or PBMCs.

V lost 4 bases to trimming and J lost 6 bases; unmatched junction nucleotides: 8. CDR3 size: 14 residues. In germline, CDR1 is LGHDT, CDR2 YNNKEL (reference sequence). Methods used by the authors: The assay estimated nucleated cells by amplifying reference gene primers. The repertoire was sequenced with immunoSEQ multiplex PCR; TCRdb's copy has only in-frame clones and lacks some. Clone size and the V and J calls come from that table; the DNA yielded D and trimming. The repertoire has nearly 200,000 clones, 80% to 85% of them found once; the top ten carry about 20%. The sequenced sample was peripheral blood. This chain joins TRBV3-1 (or the pseudogene TRBV3-2) and TRBJ1-1; 7 positions agree with TRBD1. The receptor comes from a human donor in a cohort sampled during active COVID-19. This CDR3 reads CASSPSDRDAEAFF. The CDR3 DNA sequence: TGTGCCAGCAGCCCTTCAGACAGGGACGCTGAAGCTTTCTTT.